The 18 T cell receptor beta chains in this list originate from one sample, sequenced in a study of CD8+ T cells in alopecia areata. Investigators isolated RNA and reverse transcribed it into cDNA to act as the sequencing template. Profiling relied on immunoSEQ multiplex PCR, and the TCRdb table lists in-frame clones only, not all of them. The sample yields some 170,000 clones, 58% seen once. Sample treatment: oral pan-JAK inhibitor, 5-10 mg twice daily. The source material was CD4+ T cells sorted from blood, sampled at approximately week 61, from a patient treated with tofacitinib. The receptors were gathered from a human donor with alopecia areata.

This chain connects TRBV7-2 to TRBJ2-3; D is undetermined. CDR1 is SGHTA and CDR2 is FQGNSA in the germline V gene. V lost 5 bases and J lost 1, with 13 bases in between. The CDR3 is 15 amino acids. The chain's CDR3 is CASSPRVRGTDTQYF. The CDR3 region has the DNA TGTGCCAGCAGCCCGAGAGTAAGGGGCACAGATACGCAGTATTTT.

The CDR3 nucleotides read TGTGCCAGCAGTGGGACAGGTCGGGAGACCCAGTACTTC. This codes for CASSGTGRETQYF. V gene TRBV6-1 combines with J gene TRBJ2-5; 7 bases line up with TRBD1. Trimming removed 4 bases from V and 5 bases from J; junction bases left unmatched: 4. The CDR3 has 13 amino acids. Germline V lookup: CDR1 MNHNS, CDR2 SASEGT.

V and J are TRBV7-6 and TRBJ1-1; perhaps TRBD1 as D (6 bases). V dropped 5 bases and J dropped 1 base, with 8 bases sitting between them. Per the germline V gene, CDR1 is SGHVS and CDR2 is FNYEAQ. The CDR3 contains 13 residues. CDR3 in DNA: TGTGCCAGCAGCCGACAGGAGAACACTGAAGCTTTCTTT. Its protein is CASSRQENTEAFF.

This clone has more than one count but fewer than ten. The J gene is TRBJ1-1, the V gene TRBV5-6; no definite D call. Trimming left V 4 bases short and J 7 bases short, with 23 bases between. CDR1 and CDR2 (germline): SGHDT, YYEEEE. CDR3 size: 16 residues. As DNA, the CDR3 is TGTGCCAGCAGCCCCGAAGGATTTCTAGGAGCCAGTGAAGCTTTCTTT. It codes for CASSPEGFLGASEAFF.

This clone was found once. Other DNA sequences from this sample encode an identical CDR3 as well. The chain uses TRBV20-1 and TRBJ2-7; 7 bases line up with TRBD2. CDR1 and CDR2 (germline): DFQATT, SNEGSKA (reference sequence). With 3 bases clipped from V and 6 bases from J, the junction kept 2 bases outside the gene matches. The CDR3 has 11 amino acids. CDR3 coding DNA: TGCAGTGCTAGTGGCGGGGGCGAGCAGTACTTC. This gives the protein CSASGGGEQYF.

This clone was seen just once. The chain combines TRBV18 with TRBJ2-5; D is possibly TRBD2 (6 bases). Germline assignment: CDR1 KGHSH and CDR2 LQKENI. Between the trimmed V and J ends, which lost 4 bases and 5 bases, there was a span of 11 bases. CDR3 size: 13 residues. CDR3 residues: CASSRTSLETQYF. As DNA, the CDR3 is TGTGCCAGCTCACGCACTAGCTTGGAGACCCAGTACTTC.

The J gene is TRBJ2-4, the V gene TRBV7-8, with no clear D. V was trimmed by 4 bases and J by 7 bases, leaving 14 bases between them. Germline V gene data show CDR1 as SGHVS and CDR2 as FQNEAQ. The CDR3 length is 14 residues. The CDR3 coding sequence is TGTGCCAGCAGCTCACGACCGGGTATCAACATTCAGTACTTC. This sequence encodes CASSSRPGINIQYF.

The CDR3 DNA reads TGTGCCTGCAGTAGAGGACCGAGCACAGATACGCAGTATTTT. Translation: CACSRGPSTDTQYF. This chain joins TRBV30 and TRBJ2-3; D not resolved. Trimming took off 6 bases at V and 0 bases at J, with 13 bases between the two ends. CDR1 GTSNPN and CDR2 SVGIG come from the germline V gene (reference sequence). The CDR3 consists of 14 residues.

This clone has just one count. The V gene is TRBV14, the J gene TRBJ1-2, with TRBD1 as a possible D gene (5 bases). Germline CDR1 and CDR2: SGHDN and FVKESK. The CDR3 runs 15 residues. V lost 0 bases, J lost 6 bases, and 14 bases lay in between. The CDR3 region is CASSQDWGSRDGYTF. The CDR3 DNA is TGTGCCAGCAGCCAAGATTGGGGGAGCAGAGATGGCTACACCTTC.

In DNA form, the CDR3 reads TGTGCCAGCAGTGGAAGACTAGCGGGGGGGCCTGGTGAGCAGTTCTTC. This sequence encodes CASSGRLAGGPGEQFF. The chain couples TRBV2 to TRBJ2-1; 14 positions agree with TRBD2. Trimming removed 4 bases from V and 9 bases from J; junction bases left unmatched: 8. Germline CDR1 is SNHLY and CDR2 is FYNNEI. The CDR3 length is 16 residues. The variable domain in full, with the rest retrieved from reference TRBV2 and TRBJ2-1, is EPEVTQTPSHQVTQMGQEVILRCVPISNHLYFYWYRQILGQKVEFLVSFYNNEISEKSEIFDDQFSVERPDGSNFTLKIRSTKLEDSAMYFCASSGRLAGGPGEQFFGPGTRLTVL.

The V call is TRBV7-6, the J call TRBJ2-7; unclear D gene. The CDR3 sequence is 12 residues long. The V gene lost 2 bases and the J gene lost 5 bases, with 7 bases spanning the gap. The germline V gene has CDR1 SGHVS and CDR2 FNYEAQ. The chain's CDR3 is CASSLTGHEQYF. As DNA, the CDR3 is TGTGCCAGCAGCTTAACCGGTCACGAGCAGTACTTC.

Written as DNA, the CDR3 is TGCAGCGTTGTAGACAGGGGTTGGATTGCTTTCTTT. It yields the protein CSVVDRGWIAFF. The chain employs TRBV29-1 and TRBJ1-1; 8 nucleotides match TRBD1. J was trimmed by 11 bases and V by 4 bases; bases with no gene match: 9. Germline-derived CDR1 and CDR2 are SQVTM and ANQGSEA. The CDR3 is 12 residues long.

This clone was found a few times. The rearrangement joins TRBV29-1 to TRBJ1-6, with D perhaps TRBD1 (5 bases). V gave up 4 bases and J gave up 8 bases, with 12 bases separating them. The CDR3 runs 13 residues. The germline gives CDR1 SQVTM, CDR2 ANQGSEA. CDR3 in DNA: TGCAGCGTTGCGGAGACAGCGGATTCACCCCTCCACTTT. This encodes CSVAETADSPLHF.

In its sample, this clone was seen a few times. The CDR3 loop reads CASSLLAGANTGELFF. The DNA of the CDR3 is TGTGCCAGCAGCTTACTAGCGGGGGCGAACACCGGGGAGCTGTTTTTT. J is TRBJ2-2 and V is TRBV5-4, with TRBD2 identical over 11 bases. Germline CDR1 is SGHNT and CDR2 is YYREEE (reference sequence). CDR3 size: 16 residues. With V trimmed by 2 bases and J by 0 bases, 0 bases remained unmatched. Together with reference TRBV5-4 and TRBJ2-2, the CDR3 gives the full variable domain: ETGVTQSPTHLIKTRGQQVTLRCSSQSGHNTVSWYQQALGQGPQFIFQYYREEENGRGNFPPRFSGLQFPNYSSELNVNALELDDSALYLCASSLLAGANTGELFFGEGSRLTVL.

The chain joins TRBV7-6 to TRBJ2-3; no firm D call. Germline V gives CDR1 SGHVS, CDR2 FNYEAQ. This CDR3 spans 17 amino acids. V lost 5 bases and J 0 bases, leaving 18 bases between the germline ends. The chain's CDR3 is CASSDRATGPSTDTQYF. As DNA, the CDR3 is TGTGCCAGCAGCGACCGGGCGACTGGACCTAGCACAGATACGCAGTATTTT.

This sequence joins TRBV5-1 and TRBJ2-5; D ambiguous. Germline CDR1 SGHRS, CDR2 YFSETQ. V dropped 5 bases and J dropped 5 bases, with 13 bases sitting between them. This CDR3 comprises 13 residues. The DNA of the CDR3 is TGCGCCAGCAGTCCCCGGCGGTGGGAGACCCAGTACTTC. Encoded protein: CASSPRRWETQYF.

This chain connects TRBV29-1 to TRBJ1-4, with D hard to call. The CDR3 is 13 residues long. The germline V and J ends were trimmed by 6 bases and 10 bases, with 18 bases remaining between them. From germline, CDR1 is SQVTM and CDR2 ANQGSEA. The DNA of the CDR3 is TGCAGCGTACCCCTTGAGAACGGCGGAAAACTGTTTTTT. This gives the protein CSVPLENGGKLFF.

This clone was counted once. The chain is built from TRBV6-5 and TRBJ2-3; 9 bases are shared with TRBD1. The CDR3 extends over 15 amino acids. Trimming at V came to 6 bases and at J to 1 base, leaving 5 bases not matched to a gene. Germline V gene sequence: CDR1 MNHEY, CDR2 SVGAGI. The CDR3 protein is CASSLQGAGTDTQYF. The DNA of the CDR3 is TGTGCCAGCAGCCTACAGGGGGCGGGCACAGATACGCAGTATTTT.